A selection of T cell receptor beta chains follows, all from one sample in a study. TCRdb processed the RT-PCR reads anew with MiXCR; each CDR3 protein has one entry. The profile shows approximately 720,000 distinct CDR3 sequences, approximately 15% of them singletons. Sequenced: memory CD4+ T cells from blood. The receptors here all came from a female donor in good health, serving as a healthy control. The CDR3 runs from the conserved cysteine through the conserved F or W. D genes are given only for firm matches. Where a row states a size, it is once, few, many or the class of an expanded clone; other rows omit it.

few TRBJ1-6 . TRBV7-2 CASSFDTPYNSPLHF TGTGCCAGCAGCTTTGACACACCCTATAATTCACCCCTCCACTTT
. TRBJ1-5 . TRBV6-6 CASSYSYGQPQHF TGTGCCAGCAGTTACTCGTACGGTCAGCCCCAGCATTTT
many TRBJ2-7 . TRBV5-6 CASGETGLLSYEQYF TGTGCCAGCGGAGAGACAGGACTCCTATCCTACGAGCAGTACTTC
few TRBJ1-5 . TRBV28 CASSTADIQPQHF TGTGCCAGCAGTACGGCGGATATTCAGCCCCAGCATTTT
few TRBJ2-5 TRBD2 TRBV28 CASRLAGDGGKTQYF TGTGCCAGCAGGCTAGCGGGAGATGGGGGAAAGACCCAGTACTTC
. TRBJ2-3 . TRBV7-2 CASSRPWARKGGDTQYF TGTGCCAGCAGTAGACCCTGGGCTAGGAAGGGAGGAGATACGCAGTATTTT
few TRBJ1-5 TRBD1 TRBV7-2 CASSFQGVMGQPQHF TGTGCCAGCAGCTTCCAGGGGGTAATGGGTCAGCCCCAGCATTTT
. TRBJ2-5 TRBD2 TRBV3-1 CASSRRALAEETQYF TGTGCCAGCAGCCGTCGCGCGCTAGCGGAAGAGACCCAGTACTTC
few TRBJ1-5 . TRBV28 CASTLPGQGEPQHF TGTGCCAGCACCCTTCCTGGGCAGGGTGAACCCCAGCATTTT
many TRBJ2-1 . TRBV5-6 CASSFETRQFF TGTGCCAGCAGCTTCGAGACGCGGCAGTTCTTC
. TRBJ1-6 . TRBV30 CAWSGIGGAIHF TGTGCCTGGAGTGGAATAGGCGGCGCCATCCACTTT
. TRBJ1-1 TRBD1 TRBV18 CASSPESWGGDSEAFF TGTGCCAGCTCACCCGAATCATGGGGGGGGGACAGTGAAGCTTTCTTT
many TRBJ2-7 . TRBV5-1 CASSLWDGDSYEQYF TGCGCCAGCAGCTTGTGGGACGGTGACTCCTACGAGCAGTACTTC
. TRBJ1-2 . TRBV28 CASFPGNYGYTF TGTGCCAGCTTTCCAGGGAACTATGGCTACACCTTC
many TRBJ2-7 TRBD1 TRBV5-1 CASSLIGQGGHEQYF TGCGCCAGCAGCTTGATAGGACAGGGGGGGCACGAGCAGTACTTC
. TRBJ2-2 . TRBV24-1 CATRRGQNTGELFF TGTGCCACCAGACGCGGACAGAACACCGGGGAGCTGTTTTTT
few TRBJ2-7 . TRBV3-1 CASSQDGGRSYEQYF TGTGCCAGCAGCCAAGACGGCGGGCGGTCCTACGAGCAGTACTTC
many TRBJ2-7 . TRBV4-3 CAGIGGGVQYEQYF TGCGCCGGGATCGGGGGCGGAGTCCAATACGAGCAGTACTTC
few TRBJ2-3 TRBD2 TRBV7-2 CASSLVGTSGRTDTQYF TGTGCCAGCAGCTTAGTCGGGACTAGTGGGCGCACAGATACGCAGTATTTT
few TRBJ1-4 . TRBV7-2 CASSLGGARNEKLFF TGTGCCAGCAGCTTAGGTGGAGCTAGGAATGAAAAACTGTTTTTT
. TRBJ2-3 TRBD2 TRBV10-1 CASSTSGFTDTQYF TGCGCCAGCAGTACTAGCGGATTCACAGATACGCAGTATTTT
few TRBJ1-1 . TRBV24-1 CATSDPWTTEAFF TGTGCCACCAGTGACCCATGGACAACTGAAGCTTTCTTT
. TRBJ2-7 . TRBV6-1 CASSEIRRDEQYF TGTGCCAGCAGTGAAATAAGGAGGGACGAGCAGTACTTC
many TRBJ2-5 TRBD2 TRBV20-1 CSARGTSGSSETQYF TGCAGTGCTAGGGGGACTAGCGGGAGCTCAGAGACCCAGTACTTC
. TRBJ1-1 . TRBV20-1 CSAKGGGTEAFF TGCAGTGCTAAAGGGGGAGGAACTGAAGCTTTCTTT
few TRBJ2-1 . TRBV18 CASSPLQLGSYNEQFF TGTGCCAGCTCACCCCTCCAGTTGGGGTCCTACAATGAGCAGTTCTTC
few TRBJ2-7 . TRBV7-2 CASSPGTAEGQYF TGTGCCAGCAGCCCGGGGACCGCGGAGGGGCAGTACTTC
few TRBJ2-1 TRBD1 TRBV6-6 CASRGTGVGEQFF TGTGCCAGCAGAGGGACAGGGGTGGGGGAGCAGTTCTTC
. TRBJ1-2 . TRBV7-2 CASSPMAGSAYGYTF TGTGCCAGCAGCCCTATGGCAGGGAGCGCCTATGGCTACACCTTC
few TRBJ2-7 . TRBV7-7 CASSQGIKSPVEQYF TGTGCCAGCAGTCAGGGAATTAAGAGCCCCGTAGAGCAGTACTTC
many TRBJ2-7 TRBD1 TRBV12-3/TRBV12-4 CASSLRQGALEQYF TGTGCCAGCAGTTTACGGCAGGGGGCTCTCGAGCAGTACTTC
many TRBJ2-1 . TRBV9 CASSPQGTYNEQFF TGTGCCAGCAGCCCACAAGGGACCTACAATGAGCAGTTCTTC
few TRBJ2-3 . TRBV20-1 CSGILPTDTQYF TGCAGTGGGATCCTGCCCACAGATACGCAGTATTTT
. TRBJ1-2 TRBD1 TRBV25-1 CASEGTGDGYTF TGTGCCAGCGAGGGAACAGGGGATGGCTACACCTTC
. TRBJ2-1 . TRBV20-1 CSATGSGLSYNEQFF TGCAGTGCTACTGGGTCGGGACTTTCCTACAATGAGCAGTTCTTC
few TRBJ2-2 . TRBV7-9 CASSSIRRRAGELFF TGTGCCAGCAGCTCCATCAGGAGAAGAGCCGGGGAGCTGTTTTTT
. TRBJ2-2 TRBD1 TRBV19 CASSCTGQAGELFF TGTGCCAGTAGTTGCACAGGACAGGCCGGGGAGCTGTTTTTT
. TRBJ2-1 . TRBV19 CASSGQQNNEQFF TGTGCCAGCAGTGGGCAGCAAAATAATGAGCAGTTCTTC